In its sample, the clone carrying this TCR beta chain was seen once. Antigen unknown. This sample was taken from a study of CD8+ T cells in alopecia areata. Across the whole study: Oral tofacitinib (5 to 10 mg twice daily) was administered to treated patients.

Study-level findings and limits: It was lesional scalp, especially alopecia totalis/universalis, that showed higher clonality than normal scalp. Scalp clonality decreased significantly with tofacitinib, and so did expanded CD8+ clones among the top 100.

Treatment of the sample: oral pan-JAK inhibitor, 5-10 mg twice daily. Reverse transcription of extracted RNA yielded cDNA, which provided the sequencing template. Profiled with immunoSEQ multiplex PCR; TCRdb holds only in-frame clones, not every one. The sample includes about 190,000 clones, 64% of them seen just once. Germline V CDR1 and CDR2: MNHEY, SVGAGI. The V gene lost 3 bases and the J gene lost 6 bases, with 11 bases spanning the gap. This CDR3 contains 13 residues. This sequence originates from a human donor with alopecia areata. The J gene is TRBJ1-1, the V gene TRBV6-5; D gene unclear. Sequencing used CD4+ T cells sorted from blood, obtained at week 4, from a patient treated with tofacitinib. The CDR3 reads CASSYDLTAEAFF. The CDR3 DNA reads TGTGCCAGCAGTTATGATTTAACAGCTGAAGCTTTCTTT.